This T cell receptor beta chain was observed in a study of cytomegalovirus exposure and HLA in healthy donors (dated by TCRdb to the late 2010s). Study-wide context: An earlier analysis of some 620 of the donors reported roughly 300 Gb of sequence data and around 120 million unique TCR beta sequences obtained from about 200 million T cells. Approximately 300 gigabases of sequencing data and about 92 million unique TCR sequences made up an early release that covered fewer than 650 HLA-typed donors. The genetic ancestry cluster associated with self-reported Caucasian donors included over 65% of the 398 genotyped donors. The study was designed to test whether signatures of past pathogen exposure could be identified by cataloging public T cell receptors. Using immunosequencing, the study profiled T cell repertoires from 550 to 750 subjects and related those repertoires to cytomegalovirus serostatus. Along with the roughly 700-subject first cohort, a separate validation cohort of over a hundred different subjects was used. To predict cytomegalovirus infection status, the study combined high-throughput TCR immunosequencing, statistical association of individual TCRs with disease status, and machine learning. To study patterns of TCR occurrence, a later analysis re-analyzed previously published TCR beta repertoires from 666 donors and added high-resolution HLA genotyping. Rather than drawing on any new phenotypic data, the later analysis identified candidate immune exposures from TCR beta sequences and the way those sequences occurred across donors. An earlier analysis of some 600 of the donors applied high-throughput TCR beta sequencing to assess whether each TCR beta V gene segment acted as functional or pseudogenic. Donor age, sex, ethnicity and CMV serostatus were compiled alongside the repertoire data. In a later genetic analysis, genome-wide SNP genotypes for about three fifths of the roughly 670 donors were used, and that subset was treated as a discovery cohort. All discovery cohort repertoires had been generated on a single sequencing platform. HLA typing covered class I and class II loci at four-digit resolution. Typing coverage differed by locus: A, B, C, DRB1 and DQB1 were typed in roughly 620-630 donors, DQA1 in 522, DPA1 in roughly 590, and DPB1 in around 440. Several DR-DQ haplotypes were handled as single units for association and clustering because linkage in the cohort was strong. Among 300 to 500 genotyped donors of the cohort, an average of around 250,000 unique TCR beta nucleotide sequences was sequenced per donor, of which 15% to 20% were non-productive.

The junction shows trimming of 3 bases on V and 2 bases on J, and the gene matches do not reach 2 bases of it. CDR1 SGHTS and CDR2 YDEGEE are derived from the germline V gene. The cysteine opens and the phenylalanine closes a CDR3 of 13 amino acids. Left in the record is the CDR3 DNA by itself, 39 bases read in frame from the first base. Library preparation employed the immunoSEQ multiplex PCR assay. The multiplex PCR relied on a mix of 60 forward primers for TCR Vbeta segments and 13 reverse primers for TCR Jbeta segments. A multiplex PCR assay on genomic DNA amplified the CDR3 region of rearranged TCR beta genes. The amplified TCR beta libraries were sequenced on the Illumina HiSeq System as 87-base-pair reads. Concerning the study's data processing: In a later analysis, some 80 million unique TCR beta chains were counted across the 650 to 750 repertoires, and approximately 11 million of these chains were shared by at least two donors. Raw reads were error-corrected and collapsed into unique sequences with a nearest-neighbor algorithm that merged closely related sequences to remove PCR and sequencing errors. CDR3 sequences were aligned to IMGT reference sequences to assign V, D and J gene segments. For a sequence to be retained, a match of at least six nucleotides was required to both a V gene segment and a J gene segment. Rearrangements were classified as productive when the CDR3 lacked stop codons and remained in frame with V and J, and all other rearrangements were classified as non-productive. CDR3 was defined by IMGT convention, running from the second conserved V-encoded cysteine to the conserved J-encoded phenylalanine. The earlier analysis of around 640 of the donors excluded sequences that lacked an unambiguous match to a single V gene segment. An earlier analysis of about 600 of the donors called V segments functional above 56.7% productive rearrangements and segregating when the between-donor standard deviation exceeded 5%. A statistical classification framework was built to diagnose cytomegalovirus status from the catalog of TCR beta chain sequences. In a later analysis, TCR nucleotide sequences were compared against IMGT/GENE-DB human TR gene sequences so that V and J genes could be assigned. The TCRdist pipeline was used in a later analysis to assign CDR3 sequences and most-parsimonious VDJ recombination scenarios. In a later analysis, each TCR beta chain was defined by its CDR3 amino acid sequence together with its V-gene family, and reads without a unique V-gene family were excluded. To address suspected cross-contamination and a sequencing artifact, a later analysis removed 550 to 750 highly shared, low-generation-probability nucleotide sequences. A later analysis calculated a clonal expansion index for each public chain from normalized within-repertoire ranks of inferred template counts. Generation probabilities in a later analysis came from a VDJ recombination model fitted to out-of-frame rearrangements, and those results were checked against IGoR. In a later analysis, TCR-TCR, TCR-HLA and TCR-CMV co-occurrence was scored with hypergeometric tests, and a repertoire-size bias correction was applied to TCR pairs. In a later analysis, false discovery rates were estimated by permuting HLA or CMV assignments 20 times. In a later analysis, co-occurring TCRs were grouped with DBSCAN, and TCRdist sequence similarity was added when clustering was performed within HLA-allele-positive subsets. Repertoires with fewer than 30,000 or more than 120,000 public chains were left out of co-occurrence clustering, as were five repertoires with anomalous nucleotide sharing. TCRdb provides this immuneACCESS table in a form limited to in-frame rearrangements. Some clones are lacking; in checked studies, under half of them reflect an unresolved V gene, and why the rest are absent is not known. V and J calls and clone size are given by that table; D and trimming were obtained from the DNA. This sample is represented by tens of thousands of clones; roughly 66% of them were singletons. The top ten constitute roughly 2.2% of the sample.

Here is what the overall study found, with its caveats: A further reported finding was that TCR beta sequences accurately predicted the HLA-A and HLA-B alleles for most subjects in the first cohort. The classifier was reported to diagnose cytomegalovirus status with high specificity and sensitivity in both the original and validation cohorts. According to the authors, the approach could potentially be generalized to other disease states and immunological phenotypes. Sequencing depth was assumed to be roughly uniform across donors in the presence/absence analyses, though that assumption may not hold. Across donors, most TCR sequences were observed very rarely, whereas some public TCRs were present in many individuals. Because HLA typing was missing for some donors at each locus, association tests included only the typed subset. Correlated functional status among segregating V segments might reflect linkage disequilibrium, but an unknown experimental factor could not be ruled out. In an earlier analysis of approximately 590 of the donors, most TCR beta V segments appeared in productive rearrangements about 87% or about 30% of the time, broadly matching IMGT annotations. In a later analysis, around 15,000 TCR beta sequences were associated with specific HLA alleles at a false discovery rate of 0.05. An association between a missense DCLRE1C variant and V-gene and J-gene trimming of TCR beta chains was found in a later genetic analysis and replicated in an independent cohort. A later analysis found that HLA-associated TCR beta chains were more clonally expanded and had lower generation probabilities than equally common non-associated chains. According to a later genetic analysis, donors in an Asian-associated ancestry cluster had fewer N-insertions in productive TCRs than the roughly 670-donor mean. Around 16 rarely observed V segments, including chromosome 9 orphons, were excluded from the earlier analysis of some 590 of the donors because counts were too low. A cluster of highly shared sequence variants was judged likely to be a technical artifact of the sequencing pipeline. In vitro tests confirmed that three of the cytomegalovirus-associated TCR beta chains recognize cytomegalovirus antigens. Immune exposure information for the cohort was limited to CMV serostatus. When HLA alleles, especially DR and DQ, strongly co-occurred, attributing TCR associations to individual alleles was difficult. In a later analysis, TCR association rates were found to vary across HLA loci, with the most associated TCRs seen for DRB1 alleles and the fewest for HLA-C alleles. Some IMGT-functional V segments, including TRBV6-2 and TRBV6-3, could not be distinguished by the 87-base-pair reads and were therefore excluded. Several of the top co-occurrence clusters appeared to be linked to parvovirus B19, influenza, CMV and Epstein-Barr virus, according to a later analysis. This cohort had only TCR beta chains sequenced, and the lack of alpha or paired-chain data limited which features could be detected. The study gave a list of under 200 TCR beta chains associated with cytomegalovirus. According to a later analysis, most CMV-associated TCR beta chains appeared to be HLA-restricted, and the HLA associations seemed to be driven largely by CMV exposure.

This clone was seen at least ten times. Its antigen specificity is not known. No much larger clonotype is one base removed from it; base qualities were not supplied. The cohort comprised 710 or so healthy bone marrow donors. All cohort members were sampled while nominally healthy, although unrecorded immune exposures were likely present. The donor tested CMV seronegative, placing the donor among the 300 to 450 seronegative members of the cohort. A peripheral blood sample was collected from each donor, and TCR beta sequencing was performed on peripheral blood mononuclear cells. The Qiagen DNeasy Blood Extraction Kit was used to extract genomic DNA from the blood cell samples.

The chain joins TRBV5-8 to TRBJ2-7; 7 central nucleotides agree with TRBD1. The sample taken for sequencing was PBMCs. The sequence was obtained from a man younger than 40 in good health and CMV-seronegative. This receptor carries the CDR3 CASSYDRAYEQYF. In nucleotide form, the sequence is TGTGCCAGCAGCTACGACAGGGCCTACGAGCAGTACTTC.